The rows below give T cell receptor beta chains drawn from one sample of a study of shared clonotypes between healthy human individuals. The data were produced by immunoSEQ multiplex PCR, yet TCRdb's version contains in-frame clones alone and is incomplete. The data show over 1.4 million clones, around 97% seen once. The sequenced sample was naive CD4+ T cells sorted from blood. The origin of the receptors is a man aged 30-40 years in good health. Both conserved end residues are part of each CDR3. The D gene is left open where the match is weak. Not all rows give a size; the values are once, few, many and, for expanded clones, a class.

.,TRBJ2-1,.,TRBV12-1,CASSCRRQALLPEQFF,TGTGCCAGCAGCTGTAGGAGACAGGCCCTCTTACCTGAGCAGTTCTTC
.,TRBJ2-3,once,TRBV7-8,CASSSQNVGNTDTQYF,TGTGCCAGCAGCTCACAGAACGTTGGGAACACAGATACGCAGTATTTT
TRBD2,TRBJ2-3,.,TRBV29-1,CSVESASGDTDTQYF,TGCAGCGTTGAATCGGCTAGCGGAGACACAGATACGCAGTATTTT
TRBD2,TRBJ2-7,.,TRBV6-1,CASSELAGVNEQYF,TGTGCCAGCAGTGAACTAGCGGGAGTAAACGAGCAGTACTTC
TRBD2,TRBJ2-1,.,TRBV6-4,CASSELAGDSYNEQFF,TGTGCCAGCAGTGAACTAGCGGGGGACTCCTACAATGAGCAGTTCTTC
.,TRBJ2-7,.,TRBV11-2,CASSSTGNPFPQYF,TGTGCCAGCAGCTCCACAGGGAACCCTTTTCCGCAGTACTTC
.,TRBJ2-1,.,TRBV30,CAWSVGVGNEQFF,TGTGCCTGGAGTGTTGGGGTAGGCAATGAGCAGTTCTTC
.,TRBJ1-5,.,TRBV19,CASSIEAVSYNQPQHF,TGTGCCAGTAGTATAGAGGCAGTATCTTACAATCAGCCCCAGCATTTT
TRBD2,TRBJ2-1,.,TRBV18,CASSPGGSGRGAATLSYNEQFF,TGTGCCAGCTCACCAGGGGGTAGCGGGAGGGGAGCGGCCACACTCTCCTACAATGAGCAGTTCTTC
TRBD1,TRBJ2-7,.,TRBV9,CASSAGDRVIYEQYF,TGTGCCAGCAGCGCAGGGGACAGGGTGATCTACGAGCAGTACTTC
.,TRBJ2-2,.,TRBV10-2,CASSPSPDTGELFF,TGCGCCAGCAGTCCTAGCCCGGACACCGGGGAGCTGTTTTTT
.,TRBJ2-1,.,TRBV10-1,CASSFSAYNEQFF,TGCGCCAGCAGTTTCAGCGCCTACAATGAGCAGTTCTTC
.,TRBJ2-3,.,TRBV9,CASSPRLGVTTDTQYF,TGTGCCAGCAGCCCCCGACTAGGGGTTACCACAGATACGCAGTATTTT
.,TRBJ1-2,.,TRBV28,CALQNFYGYTF,TGTGCCCTTCAAAATTTCTATGGCTACACCTTC
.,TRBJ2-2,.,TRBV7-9,CASSPPGGFGTGELFF,TGTGCCAGCAGCCCTCCGGGGGGCTTCGGCACCGGGGAGCTGTTTTTT
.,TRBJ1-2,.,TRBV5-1,CASSLGGQGDGYTF,TGCGCCAGCAGCTTGGGCGGCCAGGGCGATGGCTACACCTTC
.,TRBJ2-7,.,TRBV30,CAWTPIGTRFSEQYF,TGTGCCTGGACTCCGATCGGGACAAGATTTTCCGAGCAGTACTTC
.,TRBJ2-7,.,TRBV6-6,CASSRDSYEQYF,TGTGCCAGCAGCCGGGACTCCTACGAGCAGTACTTC
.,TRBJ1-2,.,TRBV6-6,CASSTGYGYYGYTF,TGTGCCAGCAGTACAGGGTATGGATACTATGGCTACACCTTC
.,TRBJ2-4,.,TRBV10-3,CAIRGVDKNIQYF,TGTGCCATCAGGGGGGTTGACAAAAACATTCAGTACTTC
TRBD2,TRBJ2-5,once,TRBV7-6,CASSLAPRGRVGETQYF,TGTGCCAGCAGCTTAGCCCCAAGAGGGAGGGTGGGAGAGACCCAGTACTTC
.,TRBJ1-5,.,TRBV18,CASSPSGISNQPQHF,TGTGCCAGCTCACCCTCAGGAATTAGCAATCAGCCCCAGCATTTT
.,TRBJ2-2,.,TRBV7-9,CASSPGPNTGELFF,TGTGCCAGCAGCCCTGGGCCAAACACCGGGGAGCTGTTTTTT
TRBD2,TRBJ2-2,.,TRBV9,CASSALAGGAGELFF,TGTGCCAGCAGCGCCCTAGCGGGAGGGGCCGGGGAGCTGTTTTTT
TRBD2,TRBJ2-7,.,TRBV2,CASRTQAGPTYEQYF,TGTGCCAGCAGGACCCAAGCGGGACCCACCTACGAGCAGTACTTC
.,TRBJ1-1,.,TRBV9,CASSVSGLNTEAFF,TGTGCCAGCAGCGTATCAGGACTGAACACTGAAGCTTTCTTT
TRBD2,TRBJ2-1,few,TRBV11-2,CASNLGILAGVNEQFF,TGTGCCAGCAACCTCGGGATCCTAGCGGGAGTCAATGAGCAGTTCTTC
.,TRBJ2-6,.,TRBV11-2,CASRHPGGRPSGANVLTF,TGTGCCAGCAGACACCCCGGGGGAAGGCCCTCTGGGGCCAACGTCCTGACTTTC
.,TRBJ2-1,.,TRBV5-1,CASSSPGRHNNEQFF,TGCGCCAGCAGCTCACCCGGACGGCACAACAATGAGCAGTTCTTC
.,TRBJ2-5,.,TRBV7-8,CASSFVGLQETQYF,TGTGCCAGCAGCTTTGTGGGACTCCAAGAGACCCAGTACTTC
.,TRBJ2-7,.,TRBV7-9,CASSLTGAAYEQYF,TGTGCCAGCAGCTTAACCGGGGCCGCCTACGAGCAGTACTTC